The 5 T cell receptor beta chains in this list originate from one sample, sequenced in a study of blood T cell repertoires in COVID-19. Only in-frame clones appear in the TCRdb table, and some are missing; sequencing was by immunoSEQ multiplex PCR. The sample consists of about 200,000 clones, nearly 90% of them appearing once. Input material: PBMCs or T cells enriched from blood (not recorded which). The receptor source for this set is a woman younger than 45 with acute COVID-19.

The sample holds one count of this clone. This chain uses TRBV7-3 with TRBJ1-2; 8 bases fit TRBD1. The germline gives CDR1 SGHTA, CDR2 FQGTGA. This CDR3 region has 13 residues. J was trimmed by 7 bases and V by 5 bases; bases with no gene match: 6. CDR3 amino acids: CASSPDRVGGYTF. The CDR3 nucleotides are TGTGCCAGCAGCCCGGACAGGGTGGGTGGCTACACCTTC.

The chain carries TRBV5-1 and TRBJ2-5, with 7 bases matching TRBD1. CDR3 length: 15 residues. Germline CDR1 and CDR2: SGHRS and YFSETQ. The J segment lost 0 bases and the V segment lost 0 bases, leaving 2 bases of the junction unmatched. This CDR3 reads CASSLETGDQETQYF. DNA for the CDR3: TGCGCCAGCAGCTTGGAAACAGGGGACCAAGAGACCCAGTACTTC.

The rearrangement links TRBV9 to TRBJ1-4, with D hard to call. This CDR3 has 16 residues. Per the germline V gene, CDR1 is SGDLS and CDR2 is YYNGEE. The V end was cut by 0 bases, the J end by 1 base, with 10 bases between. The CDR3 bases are TGTGCCAGCAGCGTAGGGTTTGAGGGAACTAATGAAAAACTGTTTTTT. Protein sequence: CASSVGFEGTNEKLFF.

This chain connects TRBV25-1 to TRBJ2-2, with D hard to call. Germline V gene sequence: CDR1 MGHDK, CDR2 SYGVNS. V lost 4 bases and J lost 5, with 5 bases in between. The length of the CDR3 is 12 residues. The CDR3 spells CASSAETGELFF. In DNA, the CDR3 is TGTGCCAGCAGTGCTGAGACCGGGGAGCTGTTTTTT.

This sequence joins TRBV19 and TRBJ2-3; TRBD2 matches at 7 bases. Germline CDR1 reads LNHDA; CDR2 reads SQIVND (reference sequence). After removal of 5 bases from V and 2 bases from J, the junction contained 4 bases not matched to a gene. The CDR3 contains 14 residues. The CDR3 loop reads CASSPSGYTDTQYF. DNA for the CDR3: TGTGCCAGTAGTCCTAGCGGTTACACAGATACGCAGTATTTT.